The 29 T cell receptor beta chains reported below all come from one sample, sequenced in a study of T cells in Graves' hyperthyroidism and ophthalmopathy. The CDR3 regions of TCR beta were amplified from RNA transcripts. The TCR CDR3 was amplified in a first-round RT-PCR using the HTBI primer set. TCRdb re-derived calls from the multiplex PCR reads in MiXCR, one entry per CDR3 protein. The data hold fewer than 450,000 distinct CDR3 sequences, with roughly 18% observed a single time. Material for sequencing was blood. These receptor sequences come from a young man with Graves' ophthalmopathy.

This clonotype came up many times. The rearrangement uses TRBV11-1 and TRBJ2-7; 9 positions match TRBD1. This CDR3 comprises 15 residues. CDR1 and CDR2 (germline): SGHAT, FQDESV (reference sequence). V was clipped by 1 base and J by 1 base; unmatched bases: 2. In DNA form, the CDR3 reads TGTGCCAGCAGCTTAGTCGGGACAGGGTCCTACGAGCAGTACTTC. Its translation: CASSLVGTGSYEQYF.

This clonotype was picked up many times. V gene TRBV11-2 combines with J gene TRBJ2-2, with D perhaps TRBD2 (5 bases). This CDR3 contains 15 residues. Germline V gives CDR1 SGHAT, CDR2 FQNNGV. V was pared by 5 bases and J by 2 bases, with 12 bases between. The CDR3 here is CASSPLRGNTGELFF. CDR3 coding DNA: TGTGCCAGCAGCCCCCTCCGGGGAAACACCGGGGAGCTGTTTTTT.

J is TRBJ1-1 and V is TRBV6-5; TRBD1 matches at 11 bases. This CDR3 is 15 amino acids long. V gave up 0 bases and J gave up 7 bases; unmatched junction bases: 4. The germline V gene encodes CDR1 MNHEY and CDR2 SVGAGI. The CDR3 here is CASSYSGQGGFEAFF. DNA of the CDR3: TGTGCCAGCAGTTACTCGGGACAGGGGGGCTTTGAAGCTTTCTTT.

This clonotype has at least ten counts. The chain employs TRBV6-1 and TRBJ1-1, with D unclear. With 8 bases removed from V and 0 bases from J, the gap between germline ends came to 10 bases. This CDR3 has 13 residues. The germline CDR1 and CDR2 sequences are MNHNS and SASEGT. CDR3 nucleotides: TGTGCCAGCCGACGGGGTCTGAACACTGAAGCTTTCTTT. Translated: CASRRGLNTEAFF.

The table lists this clonotype with a count of one. One end of the junction varies from germline; a read error may be responsible. The chain uses TRBV4-1 and TRBJ2-7; D is ambiguous. This CDR3 is 14 amino acids long. Germline V gives CDR1 MGHRA, CDR2 YSYEKL. The CDR3 spells CASSQDMETYGQYF. DNA for the CDR3: TGCGCCAGCAGCCAAGATATGGAGACCTACGGGCAGTACTTC.

The J gene is TRBJ1-4, the V gene TRBV27; 12 bases are shared with TRBD1. The CDR3 covers 20 residues. The germline V gene has CDR1 MNHEY and CDR2 SMNVEV (reference sequence). The J segment lost 7 bases and the V segment lost 6 bases, leaving 21 bases of the junction unmatched. The CDR3 DNA is TGTGCCAGCAGCTTAGATCGCTCCGGGACAGGGGGCGCCGTGTCTGAAAAACTGTTTTTT. As protein: CASSLDRSGTGGAVSEKLFF.

This clonotype showed up just a few times. The rearrangement uses TRBV5-8 and TRBJ1-3; tentative D call: TRBD1 (5 bases). The CDR3 spans 16 residues. Germline lookup yields CDR1 SGHTS and CDR2 YDEGEE. Trimming removed 4 bases from V and 2 bases from J, with 16 bases in between. This CDR3 reads CASSPKRGIPGNTIYF. CDR3 DNA sequence: TGTGCCAGCAGCCCTAAGAGGGGAATCCCTGGAAACACCATATATTTT.

This clonotype was observed a few times. This chain links TRBV15 with TRBJ2-6; the D is unclear. V dropped 0 bases and J dropped 0 bases, with 3 bases sitting between them. Germline V lookup: CDR1 LNHNV, CDR2 YYDKDF (reference sequence). The CDR3 has 15 amino acids. CDR3 in amino acids: CATSRDNSGANVLTF. In nucleotides, the CDR3 is TGTGCCACCAGCAGAGACAACTCTGGGGCCAACGTCCTGACTTTC.

At least ten counts were recorded for this clonotype. The genes are TRBV4-1 and TRBJ2-7; D is uncertain. This CDR3 spans 13 amino acids. Germline V lookup: CDR1 MGHRA, CDR2 YSYEKL. V was trimmed by 0 bases and J by 1 base, leaving 4 bases between them. The CDR3 is CASSQDWSYEQYF. The DNA of the CDR3 is TGCGCCAGCAGCCAAGACTGGTCCTACGAGCAGTACTTC.

This clonotype was seen repeatedly, ten times or more. The chain links TRBV4-2 to TRBJ2-3; D gene unclear. This CDR3 spans 13 amino acids. CDR1 is LGHNA and CDR2 is YNFKEQ in the germline V gene. Trimming cost V 0 bases and J 3 bases, with 4 bases left between them. The CDR3 region has the DNA TGTGCCAGCAGCCAAGAATCAACAGATACGCAGTATTTT. Amino acid sequence: CASSQESTDTQYF.

This clonotype was seen at least ten times. The CDR3 here is CASCVGDTEAFF. As DNA, the CDR3 is TGTGCCAGCTGCGTTGGAGACACTGAAGCTTTCTTT. The chain joins TRBV2 to TRBJ1-1; no clear D gene. CDR3 size: 12 residues. Germline V gene lookup returns CDR1 SNHLY and CDR2 FYNNEI. Trimming removed 8 bases at V and 3 bases at J, with 10 bases between.

The table lists this clonotype with many counts. This rearrangement joins TRBV5-1 to TRBJ1-1; D remains unclear. This CDR3 region has 15 residues. The germline V gene has CDR1 SGHRS and CDR2 YFSETQ. Trimming pared 0 bases from V and 5 bases from J, leaving 14 bases between. This chain's CDR3 is CASSLANVERTEAFF. CDR3 DNA sequence: TGCGCCAGCAGCTTGGCCAATGTGGAACGAACTGAAGCTTTCTTT.

This clonotype was counted many times. This rearrangement joins TRBV28 to TRBJ1-2; TRBD1 matches at 8 bases. The germline V gene encodes CDR1 MDHEN and CDR2 SYDVKM. V lost 4 bases to trimming and J lost 2 bases; unmatched junction nucleotides: 3. The length of the CDR3 is 14 residues. Here the CDR3 reads CASSSTGANYGYTF. In nucleotides, the CDR3 is TGTGCCAGCAGTTCGACAGGGGCGAACTATGGCTACACCTTC.

The chain carries TRBV7-9 and TRBJ2-7, with TRBD2 identical over 11 bases. J gave up 0 bases and V 6 bases, and 10 bases lay outside the gene matches. Germline CDR1 and CDR2: SEHNR and FQNEAQ (reference sequence). CDR3 size: 17 residues. In nucleotides, the CDR3 is TGTGCCAGCAGTCGGGACTCTAGCGGGGGGTTCTCCTACGAGCAGTACTTC. Translation: CASSRDSSGGFSYEQYF.

This clonotype occurred a few times. V and J are TRBV18 and TRBJ1-5; D is perhaps TRBD1 (5 bases). The V gene's germline CDR1 is KGHSH and CDR2 LQKENI. The CDR3 sequence is 16 residues long. Trimming shortened V by 3 bases and J by 2 bases, and 14 bases separated the two germline ends. The CDR3 here is CASSPPIPQGNQPQHF. In nucleotides, the CDR3 is TGTGCCAGCTCACCTCCCATCCCACAGGGCAATCAGCCCCAGCATTTT.

This clonotype was detected only a few times. This CDR3 is CASRHRSYNEQFF. The CDR3 DNA reads as TGTGCCAGCCGGCACCGCTCCTACAATGAGCAGTTCTTC. V and J are TRBV5-8 and TRBJ2-1; D ambiguous. V was cut by 7 bases and J by 0 bases, with 8 bases left in between. The CDR3 spans 13 residues. Germline CDR1 and CDR2: SGHTS and YDEGEE. Full variable domain (outside the CDR3, taken from reference TRBV5-8 and TRBJ2-1): EAGVTQSPTHLIKTRGQQATLRCSPISGHTSVYWYQQALGLGLQFLLWYDEGEERNRGNFPPRFSGRQFPNYSSELNVNALELEDSALYLCASRHRSYNEQFFGPGTRLTVL.

This clonotype was seen a handful of times. The chain employs TRBV9 and TRBJ1-1, with D unclear. The CDR3 totals 15 residues. Germline V gene data show CDR1 as SGDLS and CDR2 as YYNGEE. Trimming removed 3 bases at V and 2 bases at J, with 14 bases between. Here the CDR3 reads CASSGQSGSNTEAFF. The CDR3 bases are TGTGCCAGCAGCGGCCAATCGGGTTCCAACACTGAAGCTTTCTTT.

This clonotype was found many times. The J gene is TRBJ1-1, the V gene TRBV28; the D gene is possibly TRBD1 (5 bases). V gave up 7 bases and J gave up 2 bases, with 11 bases separating them. Germline V lookup: CDR1 MDHEN, CDR2 SYDVKM. CDR3 length: 13 residues. The CDR3 sequence: CASTGTENTEAFF. The CDR3 DNA is TGTGCCAGCACCGGGACGGAAAACACTGAAGCTTTCTTT.

This clonotype occurred many times. This chain joins TRBV11-2 and TRBJ2-2; TRBD2 agrees at 10 bases. V dropped 2 bases and J dropped 10; count of bases not matched to a gene: 7. Per the germline V gene, CDR1 is SGHAT and CDR2 is FQNNGV. This CDR3 spans 15 amino acids. CDR3 nucleotides: TGTGCCAGCAGCTTATTTACTAGCGGGGATGCGGAGCTGTTTTTT. This translates into CASSLFTSGDAELFF.

This chain connects TRBV11-2 to TRBJ2-4, with TRBD2 identical over 10 bases. The CDR3 is 14 residues long. Germline lookup yields CDR1 SGHAT and CDR2 FQNNGV. The V gene end was trimmed by 3 bases and the J gene end by 13 bases; junction bases not matched to a gene: 9. CDR3 nucleotides: TGTGCCAGCAGCTTCGTGGCTAGCGGGGGCGTACAGTACTTC. This sequence encodes CASSFVASGGVQYF.

This clonotype was seen repeatedly, ten times or more. This chain joins TRBV5-1 and TRBJ1-2; D uncertain. CDR1 and CDR2 (germline): SGHRS, YFSETQ. The CDR3 has 12 amino acids. V was trimmed by 1 base and J by 6 bases, leaving 7 bases between them. CDR3 coding DNA: TGCGCCAGCAGCTTGAAAGGAGATGGCTACACCTTC. It yields the protein CASSLKGDGYTF.

V is TRBV6-1 and J is TRBJ1-1, with D possibly being TRBD1 (5 bases). The length of the CDR3 is 14 residues. Between the trimmed V and J ends, which lost 6 bases and 8 bases, there was a span of 19 bases. CDR1 and CDR2 (germline): MNHNS, SASEGT. In DNA form, the CDR3 reads TGTGCCAGCAGGGGGGGAGGCCCGCTCGGGGAAGCTTTCTTT. Translation gives CASRGGGPLGEAFF.

V usage is TRBV27 and J usage is TRBJ2-5, with 11 positions matching TRBD1. Looked up from germline, CDR1 is MNHEY and CDR2 is SMNVEV (reference sequence). This CDR3 contains 15 residues. J lost 4 bases, V lost 4 bases, and 5 bases had no gene match. The CDR3 here is CASSWRTGGRETQYF. The CDR3 nucleotides read TGTGCCAGCAGTTGGCGGACAGGGGGCCGAGAGACCCAGTACTTC.

This clonotype was picked up a small number of times. Possible read error: a much larger clone is one base away. The genes are TRBV7-2 and TRBJ1-5, with D possibly being TRBD1 (6 bases). There are 15 residues in the CDR3. Deletions cut 5 bases from V and 2 bases from J, with 13 bases between. The germline V gene has CDR1 SGHTA and CDR2 FQGNSA. DNA for the CDR3: TGTGCCAGCAGCCCCACAGGGATCGGCAATCAGCCCCAGCATTTT. Amino acid sequence: CASSPTGIGNQPQHF.

The CDR3 is CSVTGQDTWGYTF. The DNA of the CDR3 is TGCAGCGTTACGGGACAGGACACGTGGGGCTACACCTTC. The rearrangement links TRBV29-1 to TRBJ1-2; 8 bases agree with TRBD1. V lost 5 bases and J lost 8; bases outside the gene matches: 10. Germline-derived CDR1 and CDR2 are SQVTM and ANQGSEA. The CDR3 runs to 13 residues.

This clonotype was counted a few times. This sequence joins TRBV24-1 and TRBJ1-5, with 8 bases fitting TRBD1. V was pared by 8 bases and J by 1 base, with 12 bases of the junction left unmatched. The CDR3 length is 17 residues. CDR1 KGHDR and CDR2 SFDVKD come from the germline V gene. Here the CDR3 DNA reads TGTGCCACCAAGAACAGGGGGGGGTTACTGAGCAATCAGCCCCAGCATTTT. The encoded protein is CATKNRGGLLSNQPQHF.

The rearrangement links TRBV24-1 to TRBJ2-1; the D is unclear. The germline V and J ends were trimmed by 5 bases and 8 bases, with 6 bases remaining between them. This CDR3 spans 11 amino acids. Germline V gene data show CDR1 as KGHDR and CDR2 as SFDVKD. CDR3 residues: CATSANYEQFF. The DNA of the CDR3 is TGTGCCACCAGTGCAAATTATGAGCAGTTCTTC.

Many counts were recorded for this clonotype. This sequence joins TRBV2 and TRBJ1-1; maybe TRBD1 (5 bases). Trimming took 6 bases from V and 2 from J, leaving 13 bases between them. This CDR3 has 14 residues. Looked up from germline, CDR1 is SNHLY and CDR2 is FYNNEI. The CDR3 nucleotides are TGTGCCAGCAGCCGGGGGTGGGGAAACACTGAAGCTTTCTTT. It encodes CASSRGWGNTEAFF.

The chain couples TRBV6-1 to TRBJ2-7; D gene unclear. This CDR3 has 12 amino acids. Germline V gives CDR1 MNHNS, CDR2 SASEGT. The V and J ends lost 5 bases and 5 bases respectively, with 10 bases between them. This chain's CDR3 is CASSTLLHEQYF. Here the CDR3 DNA reads TGTGCCAGCAGTACACTACTTCACGAGCAGTACTTC.